The entry below gives a single T cell receptor (beta chain) sequence along with its context. Assay: immunoSEQ multiplex PCR; the TCRdb copy retains only in-frame clones and omits some. This sample has about 64,000 clones, with about 80% found just once. Germline CDR1 and CDR2: SGHTA and FQGNSA. CDR3 size: 14 residues. J was trimmed by 7 bases and V by 4 bases; bases with no gene match: 7. This entry is derived from a study of OX40 agonist ivuxolimab in advanced cancers. This clonotype originated in an adult with an advanced solid tumor such as melanoma, head and neck, liver or kidney cancer. This rearrangement joins TRBV7-2 to TRBJ1-2; TRBD1 agrees at 9 bases. The sequences come from CD4+ or CD8+ T cells sorted from blood, collected in a trial of the OX40 agonist ivuxolimab. CDR3 DNA: TGTGCCAGCAGCTCTCTACAGGGGGCGGGTGGCTACACCTTC. Its protein product is CASSSLQGAGGYTF.